Below, 4 T cell receptor beta chains from the same sample are listed, as sequenced in a study of blood T cells in healthy people across ages. The second PCR ran about 6 to 12 cycles with a sample-barcoded 5' primer and J-beta primers. TCRdb reanalysed the 5' RACE reads using MiXCR and keeps one entry per CDR3 protein. The sample yields some 1.4 million distinct CDR3 sequences, 42% seen once. The sample taken for sequencing was blood. These receptor sequences come from a woman aged 18-29 years in good health.

The V call is TRBV9, the J call TRBJ2-1; TRBD2 matches at 13 bases. Losses at the gene ends were 3 bases for V and 0 bases for J; bases not matched to a gene: 3. This CDR3 is built from 17 residues. Germline V lookup: CDR1 SGDLS, CDR2 YYNGEE. In DNA, the CDR3 is TGTGCCAGCAGCGGGGGACTAGCGGGGACCTCCTACAATGAGCAGTTCTTC. Encoded protein: CASSGGLAGTSYNEQFF.

This clonotype was detected a few times. V gene TRBV20-1 combines with J gene TRBJ2-7; D is perhaps TRBD2 (5 bases). Germline CDR1 and CDR2: DFQATT and SNEGSKA (reference sequence). The CDR3 covers 14 residues. The V end lost 2 bases, the J end lost 3 bases, and 14 bases lay between the germline ends. CDR3 nucleotides: TGCAGTGCTAGATCCCCCCGGGATAGCTACGAGCAGTACTTC. Its protein is CSARSPRDSYEQYF.

J is TRBJ2-7 and V is TRBV20-1; 15 bases agree with TRBD2. There are 19 residues in the CDR3. Germline V gives CDR1 DFQATT, CDR2 SNEGSKA (reference sequence). V was clipped by 3 bases and J by 0 bases; unmatched bases: 12. For the CDR3, the DNA is TGCAGTGCTAGGGGACAGGGACTAGCGGGGGGCACACTCTCCTACGAGCAGTACTTC. Its translation is CSARGQGLAGGTLSYEQYF.

The chain combines TRBV29-1 with TRBJ2-2, with D tentatively TRBD1 (5 bases). Germline V gene lookup returns CDR1 SQVTM and CDR2 ANQGSEA. This CDR3 contains 13 residues. V lost 3 bases to trimming and J lost 5 bases, with 10 bases between them. CDR3 DNA: TGCAGCGTTGATGTAGGGGAAACCGGGGAGCTGTTTTTT. Encoded protein: CSVDVGETGELFF.